This TCR beta chain is drawn from a study of blood T cell repertoires in COVID-19. V lost 3 bases and J 4 bases, leaving 6 bases between the germline ends. The V gene's germline CDR1 is SNHLY and CDR2 FYNNEI. This CDR3 has 12 amino acids. Using immunoSEQ multiplex PCR, the repertoire was profiled, and TCRdb retains in-frame clones only, with some absent. The table includes 140,000 to 150,000 clones, approximately 78% detected once. This clone was counted a few times. The clonotype was recovered from a woman between 45 and 60 years old who had recovered from COVID-19. Sample: PBMCs or T cells enriched from blood (not recorded which). This chain uses TRBV2 with TRBJ2-5; D unclear. The CDR3 DNA is TGTGCCAGCAGTGATTGGAGAGAGACCCAGTACTTC. Amino acids: CASSDWRETQYF.